This entry features one T cell receptor (beta chain) sequence. The data derive from a study of blood T cell repertoires in COVID-19. The CDR3 sequence is 18 residues long. V shed 3 bases and J 5 bases; nucleotides not matched to a gene: 15. Germline CDR1 is LGHNA and CDR2 is YSLEER. Measured with immunoSEQ multiplex PCR; TCRdb has only the in-frame clones, and not every one. The sample carries some 170,000 clones, roughly four fifths recorded once. This rearrangement joins TRBV4-3 to TRBJ1-1; 10 bases are a match to TRBD1. The sample taken for sequencing was peripheral blood. This receptor was obtained from a human donor in a cohort sampled during active COVID-19. The DNA of the CDR3 is TGCGCCAGCAGCCAGTATTTACACCGGGACAGGGGAGGGACTGAAGCTTTCTTT. It codes for CASSQYLHRDRGGTEAFF.